This entry lists 18 T cell receptor beta chains sequenced from one sample in a study of shared clonotypes between healthy human individuals. The protocol was immunoSEQ multiplex PCR, while the TCRdb copy is restricted to in-frame clones and leaves out a portion. The table shows around 1.1 million clones, with 75% to 80% occurring only once. Sample: memory CD4+ T cells from PBMCs. Noted subset: CD45RA-negative fraction. The receptors were gathered from a man aged 18 to 29 in good health. Some clones in this sample may be carry-over from other donors' samples.

The genes are TRBV6-1 and TRBJ2-1, with TRBD2 matching 10 bases. The V segment lost 11 bases and the J segment 10 bases; nucleotides outside the gene matches: 17. This CDR3 region has 15 residues. The germline V gene encodes CDR1 MNHNS and CDR2 SASEGT. The CDR3 nucleotides read TGTGCCGGACAGTCTTTGGCTAGCGGGAGTCGCGAGCAGTTCTTC. It codes for CAGQSLASGSREQFF.

The CDR3 region has the DNA TGCGCCAGCAGCCGGGACAACCCTTCCACCGGGGAGCTGTTTTTT. Translating gives CASSRDNPSTGELFF. This sequence joins TRBV4-3 and TRBJ2-2, with TRBD1 as a possible D gene (6 bases). Germline-derived CDR1 and CDR2 are LGHNA and YSLEER. V shed 4 bases and J shed 4 bases, with 13 bases lying between them. This CDR3 is 15 amino acids long.

This rearrangement joins TRBV7-3 to TRBJ1-1, with D perhaps matching TRBD1 (5 bases). Germline-derived CDR1 and CDR2 are SGHTA and FQGTGA. V was shortened by 2 bases and J by 4 bases, with 17 bases between the two germline ends. The length of the CDR3 is 16 residues. The CDR3 DNA sequence: TGTGCCAGCAGCTTAGCAGGGAACGGGCTGGCCACTGAAGCTTTCTTT. Translation: CASSLAGNGLATEAFF.

V gene TRBV29-1 combines with J gene TRBJ1-1; TRBD1 might be the D (6 bases). V shed 7 bases and J shed 5 bases, with 17 bases lying between them. The CDR3 has 13 amino acids. From germline, CDR1 is SQVTM and CDR2 ANQGSEA. In DNA form, the CDR3 reads TGCAGCGCCGGTCGAGGGGGTGGAACTGAAGCTTTCTTT. Amino acids: CSAGRGGGTEAFF. Variable domain in full (rest from reference TRBV29-1 and TRBJ1-1): SAVISQKPSRDICQRGTSLTIQCQVDSQVTMMFWYRQQPGQSLTLIATANQGSEATYESGFVIDKFPISRPNLTFSTLTVSNMSPEDSSIYLCSAGRGGGTEAFFGQGTRLTVV.

The CDR3 here is CASSFGMLTQYF. CDR3 bases: TGTGCCAGCAGCTTTGGGATGTTAACCCAGTACTTC. The chain has TRBV11-2 and TRBJ2-5; no reliable D call. The V end was cut by 3 bases, the J end by 8 bases, with 10 bases between. This CDR3 contains 12 residues. The V gene's germline CDR1 is SGHAT and CDR2 FQNNGV.

The chain links TRBV2 to TRBJ2-7, with 7 nucleotides matching TRBD1. V lost 11 bases and J lost 1; bases outside the gene matches: 5. CDR1 is SNHLY and CDR2 is FYNNEI in the germline V gene. The CDR3 loop spans 12 amino acids. The CDR3, as DNA: TGTGCCGGCCGGGACAGTTCCTACGAGCAGTACTTC. Residues: CAGRDSSYEQYF.

The rearrangement uses TRBV7-9 and TRBJ1-2, with D maybe TRBD1 (5 bases). The germline gives CDR1 SEHNR, CDR2 FQNEAQ (reference sequence). Trimming took 1 base from V and 2 from J, leaving 5 bases between them. There are 13 residues in the CDR3. CDR3 residues: CASSLGTNYGYTF. The DNA for the CDR3 is TGTGCCAGCAGCTTAGGGACAAACTATGGCTACACCTTC.

This sequence joins TRBV7-3 and TRBJ1-1; D gene unclear. Trimming cost V 2 bases and J 6 bases, with 10 bases left between them. The germline gives CDR1 SGHTA, CDR2 FQGTGA. The CDR3 runs 13 residues. DNA for the CDR3: TGTGCCAGCAGCTTAGGATATGGCGCTGAAGCTTTCTTT. Its translation is CASSLGYGAEAFF.

Of note for this clone: This probably arose from a read error, given a far larger clone one base away. This sequence joins TRBV7-3 and TRBJ2-7, with TRBD1 matching 9 bases. The V gene end was trimmed by 5 bases and the J gene end by 5 bases; junction bases not matched to a gene: 7. The CDR3 length is 14 residues. The germline gives CDR1 SGHTA, CDR2 FQGTGA. CDR3 DNA sequence: TGTGCCAGCAGCATCCGGGACAGGGTCCACGAGCAGTACTTC. Amino acids: CASSIRDRVHEQYF.

The rearrangement joins TRBV19 to TRBJ2-5; D not resolved. The CDR3 extends over 12 amino acids. V gave up 6 bases and J gave up 5 bases, with 10 bases separating them. Germline CDR1 reads LNHDA; CDR2 reads SQIVND (reference sequence). The CDR3 sequence: CASRTDGETQYF. For the CDR3, the DNA is TGTGCCAGTAGGACGGACGGGGAGACCCAGTACTTC. Full variable domain (remainder filled in from reference TRBV19 and TRBJ2-5): DGGITQSPKYLFRKEGQNVTLSCEQNLNHDAMYWYRQDPGQGLRLIYYSQIVNDFQKGDIAEGYSVSREKKESFPLTVTSAQKNPTAFYLCASRTDGETQYFGPGTRLLVL.

V usage is TRBV7-3 and J usage is TRBJ2-1, with TRBD1 matching over 9 bases. CDR1 is SGHTA, CDR2 FQGTGA, per germline. The CDR3 totals 15 residues. Trimming removed 3 bases from V and 4 bases from J; junction bases left unmatched: 4. The CDR3 DNA sequence: TGTGCCAGCAGCTTGGACAGGGGTCCATACAATGAGCAGTTCTTC. Translated: CASSLDRGPYNEQFF.

The gene calls are TRBV2 and TRBJ2-5; 10 bases agree with TRBD1. The CDR3 is 16 amino acids. The J segment lost 5 bases and the V segment lost 5 bases, leaving 11 bases of the junction unmatched. Germline CDR1 SNHLY, CDR2 FYNNEI. The CDR3 is CASSRTRTGGWETQYF. The CDR3 bases are TGTGCCAGCAGTAGGACGAGGACAGGGGGTTGGGAGACCCAGTACTTC.

A note on this clone: Since a much larger clone is just one base distant, this may be a read error. The V gene is TRBV7-9, the J gene TRBJ2-7; D unresolved. Per the germline V gene, CDR1 is SEHNR and CDR2 is FQNEAQ (reference sequence). This CDR3 is 15 amino acids long. With 7 bases removed from V and 3 bases from J, the gap between germline ends came to 19 bases. The CDR3 spells CASNERATLSYEQYF. Written as DNA, the CDR3 is TGTGCCAGCAACGAAAGGGCGACACTTAGCTACGAGCAGTACTTC.

The chain has TRBV5-1 and TRBJ2-2, with D perhaps matching TRBD2 (6 bases). There are 14 residues in the CDR3. V lost 6 bases and J 4 bases, leaving 13 bases between the germline ends. Germline assignment: CDR1 SGHRS and CDR2 YFSETQ. The CDR3 DNA reads as TGCGCCAGCACCCGGGGGTACCGCACCGGGGAGCTGTTTTTT. It specifies CASTRGYRTGELFF.

This sequence joins TRBV30 and TRBJ2-3; 12 positions match TRBD2. The germline CDR1 and CDR2 sequences are GTSNPN and SVGIG (reference sequence). J lost 6 bases, V lost 4 bases, and 8 bases had no gene match. This CDR3 has 15 amino acids. CDR3 sequence reads: CAWNPSGGVRDTQYF. The CDR3 DNA is TGTGCCTGGAACCCTAGCGGGGGGGTTAGGGATACGCAGTATTTT.

This sequence joins TRBV6-6 and TRBJ2-3; no reliable D call. The V gene's germline CDR1 is MNHNY and CDR2 SVGAGI (reference sequence). Trimming removed 7 bases at V and 2 bases at J, with 13 bases between. This CDR3 has 14 residues. The CDR3: CASTGSYSTDTQYF. The DNA of the CDR3 is TGTGCCAGCACGGGCAGCTATTCCACAGATACGCAGTATTTT.

The rearrangement uses TRBV7-3 and TRBJ2-3; D is perhaps TRBD2 (5 bases). The V gene's germline CDR1 is SGHTA and CDR2 FQGTGA. V lost 5 bases to trimming and J lost 3 bases, with 15 bases between them. The CDR3 has 15 residues. CDR3 DNA sequence: TGTGCCAGCAGCCCTTTGGAAACGGGGACAGATACGCAGTATTTT. Its translation: CASSPLETGTDTQYF.

The chain recombines TRBV6-6 with TRBJ1-1, with 7 bases lining up with TRBD1. J lost 7 bases, V lost 0 bases, and 8 bases had no gene match. Germline V gene data show CDR1 as MNHNY and CDR2 as SVGAGI (reference sequence). CDR3 length: 15 residues. The CDR3, as DNA: TGTGCCAGCAGTTACTCGTCCAGGGGGAGAGATGAAGCTTTCTTT. It translates to CASSYSSRGRDEAFF.